This T cell receptor beta chain was observed in a study of T cells in Graves' hyperthyroidism and ophthalmopathy. Study-level points and caveats: Separation of ophthalmopathy from stable hyperthyroidism was achieved by a 13 V-J model.

Amplification of TCR beta CDR3 regions was performed using RNA transcripts as template. A first-round RT-PCR of the TCR CDR3 used the HTBI primer set. MiXCR was run by TCRdb on the multiplex PCR reads, yielding one entry per CDR3 protein. The data hold 450,000 to 650,000 distinct CDR3 sequences, with around 14% observed a single time. This clonotype occurred many times. The antigen is unknown. Trimming removed 2 bases at V and 7 bases at J, with 20 bases between. The CDR3 contains 16 residues. The germline CDR1 and CDR2 sequences are SNHLY and FYNNEI. The sample was blood. V is TRBV2 and J is TRBJ1-1, with D perhaps matching TRBD1 (6 bases). This TCR was sampled from a woman younger than 35 with Graves' ophthalmopathy. This chain's CDR3 is CASSESPGAPHLEAFF. The CDR3 DNA is TGTGCCAGCAGTGAATCCCCGGGGGCACCCCACCTTGAAGCTTTCTTT.